This T cell receptor beta chain was identified during a study of technical replicates of blood from a handful of donors. The length of the CDR3 is 14 residues. Trimming took off 1 base at V and 8 bases at J, with 13 bases between the two ends. Per germline, CDR1 SGHRS and CDR2 YFSETQ. The table lists this clone with a count of one. This table comes from immunoSEQ multiplex PCR, and its TCRdb copy is limited to in-frame clones, with some not included. The sample holds fewer than 75,000 clones; approximately 87% are singletons and the top ten take 3.5% to 5%. The receptor's source is a human donor in good health. Some clones in this sample may be carry-over from other donors' samples. The chain joins TRBV5-1 to TRBJ2-1; D perhaps matches TRBD1 (5 bases). Sequenced sample: PBMCs. The CDR3 region is CASSLRRQPYEQFF. CDR3 sequence (DNA): TGCGCCAGCAGCTTGAGGAGACAGCCCTATGAGCAGTTCTTC.